A single sample gave rise to the 16 T cell receptor beta chains below, sequenced in a study of cytotoxic CD8 clonotypes in ibrutinib-treated CLL. Assay: immunoSEQ multiplex PCR; the TCRdb copy retains only in-frame clones and omits some. The sample has 35,000 to 45,000 clones; approximately 74% are singletons. This material consisted of PBMCs, taken after 12 months of ibrutinib treatment. The receptors stem from a human donor with chronic lymphocytic leukemia.

The V call is TRBV6-5, the J call TRBJ2-7, with 11 bases matching TRBD2. There are 13 residues in the CDR3. J was trimmed by 6 bases and V by 7 bases; bases with no gene match: 5. The V gene's germline CDR1 is MNHEY and CDR2 SVGAGI. The DNA of the CDR3 is TGTGCCAGCAACTTAGCGGGAGGGCGCGAGCAGTACTTC. It encodes CASNLAGGREQYF.

The chain is built from TRBV7-2 and TRBJ1-1; unclear D gene. The germline V and J ends were trimmed by 6 bases and 6 bases, with 23 bases remaining between them. CDR1 and CDR2 (germline): SGHTA, FQGNSA. The CDR3 is 16 amino acids. CDR3 loop: CASRSLRQPELPEAFF. CDR3 DNA: TGTGCCAGCAGATCTCTTCGACAACCCGAACTGCCTGAAGCTTTCTTT.

The V call is TRBV19, the J call TRBJ1-4, with TRBD1 as a possible D gene (5 bases). The V end lost 5 bases, the J end lost 7 bases, and 17 bases lay between the germline ends. There are 15 residues in the CDR3. CDR1 is LNHDA, CDR2 SQIVND, per germline (reference sequence). The DNA for the CDR3 is TGTGCCAGTAGTGTCGGGACCGCCCAGGGTGAAAAACTGTTTTTT. Its protein product is CASSVGTAQGEKLFF.

This clone was seen once. The chain combines TRBV9 with TRBJ2-1; D is unresolved. V was shortened by 3 bases and J by 3 bases, with 13 bases between the two germline ends. In germline, CDR1 is SGDLS, CDR2 YYNGEE. The CDR3 is 15 amino acids. This CDR3 reads CASSASLLRYNEQFF. Written as DNA, the CDR3 is TGTGCCAGCAGCGCGAGTTTATTACGCTACAATGAGCAGTTCTTC.

The chain uses TRBV18 and TRBJ2-1; 13 nucleotides agree with TRBD2. The CDR3 covers 16 residues. V was pared by 3 bases and J by 3 bases, with 2 bases of the junction left unmatched. CDR1 is KGHSH, CDR2 LQKENI, per germline. CDR3 nucleotides: TGTGCCAGCTCACCGCGGACTAGCGGGAGCTACAATGAGCAGTTCTTC. Amino acids: CASSPRTSGSYNEQFF.

The chain recombines TRBV10-3 with TRBJ1-2; D is perhaps TRBD1 (5 bases). CDR3 length: 13 amino acids. CDR1 is ENHRY and CDR2 is SYGVKD in the germline V gene. V was cut by 4 bases and J by 3 bases, with 9 bases left in between. In nucleotides, the CDR3 is TGTGCCATCAGTGCGGGGACGGACTATGGCTACACCTTC. Protein product: CAISAGTDYGYTF.

A few counts support this clone. V and J are TRBV7-9 and TRBJ2-5; TRBD1 might be the D (5 bases). From germline, CDR1 is SEHNR and CDR2 FQNEAQ (reference sequence). Trimming removed 3 bases from V and 5 bases from J, with 13 bases in between. The CDR3 totals 14 residues. The CDR3 region has the DNA TGTGCCAGCAGCTTTCGACAGCTACAGGAGACCCAGTACTTC. It yields the protein CASSFRQLQETQYF.

In its sample, this clone was seen a few times. This chain connects TRBV11-2 to TRBJ1-2, with 8 bases matching TRBD1. V trimming: 5 bases; J trimming: 11 bases; junction bases outside the gene matches: 10. CDR1 SGHAT and CDR2 FQNNGV come from the germline V gene. The CDR3 loop spans 13 amino acids. The CDR3 DNA reads as TGTGCCAGCAGCCATATCTCCGGACAGGGATACACCTTC. Protein product: CASSHISGQGYTF.

The gene calls are TRBV2 and TRBJ2-2; 7 bases agree with TRBD1. The CDR3 spans 15 residues. V shed 7 bases and J 5 bases; nucleotides not matched to a gene: 10. The V gene's germline CDR1 is SNHLY and CDR2 FYNNEI. The CDR3 DNA reads as TGTGCCAGCAACCCCCGGACAGGCGGGACCGGGGAGCTGTTTTTT. It codes for CASNPRTGGTGELFF.

CDR3 loop: CASSFSKGEQYF. The CDR3 bases are TGTGCCAGCAGTTTTTCTAAGGGGGAGCAGTACTTC. The V gene is TRBV28, the J gene TRBJ2-7, with D tentatively TRBD1 (5 bases). V dropped 3 bases and J dropped 7 bases, with 10 bases sitting between them. Germline CDR1 and CDR2: MDHEN and SYDVKM. The length of the CDR3 is 12 residues.

The chain recombines TRBV4-3 with TRBJ2-7, with D perhaps TRBD1 (7 bases). The length of the CDR3 is 15 residues. V gave up 3 bases and J gave up 4 bases, with 16 bases separating them. The germline CDR1 and CDR2 sequences are LGHNA and YSLEER. CDR3 protein: CASSQRKAGGYEQYF. The CDR3 DNA follows: TGCGCCAGCAGCCAGAGGAAAGCAGGGGGGTACGAGCAGTACTTC.

The rearrangement joins TRBV5-4 to TRBJ1-3; weak D call: TRBD1 (6 bases). Germline V lookup: CDR1 SGHNT, CDR2 YYREEE (reference sequence). This CDR3 is built from 13 residues. Trimming pared 4 bases from V and 4 bases from J, leaving 9 bases between. The CDR3 is CASSLQGGNTIYF. The CDR3 region has the DNA TGTGCCAGCAGCCTACAGGGAGGAAACACCATATATTTT.

The rearrangement links TRBV28 to TRBJ2-4; D uncertain. Trimming pared 4 bases from V and 7 bases from J, leaving 8 bases between. Per the germline V gene, CDR1 is MDHEN and CDR2 is SYDVKM. CDR3 length equals 12 residues. The CDR3 spells CASSSNWNIQYF. CDR3 nucleotides: TGTGCCAGCAGTTCGAATTGGAACATTCAGTACTTC.

The CDR3 DNA reads TGCGCCAGCAGCTTGGGGGGGAAAAACACCATATATTTT. As protein: CASSLGGKNTIYF. The chain couples TRBV5-1 to TRBJ1-3, with a tentative D call TRBD1 (5 bases). Germline V lookup: CDR1 SGHRS, CDR2 YFSETQ. This CDR3 has 13 amino acids. V gave up 0 bases and J gave up 6 bases, with 7 bases separating them.

The chain has TRBV6-1 and TRBJ1-2; no clear D. Germline values: CDR1 MNHNS, CDR2 SASEGT. V dropped 1 base and J dropped 4 bases, with 10 bases sitting between them. The CDR3 is 14 residues long. The CDR3 loop reads CASSEGARTYGYTF. The DNA of the CDR3 is TGTGCCAGCAGTGAAGGGGCCAGAACCTATGGCTACACCTTC.

The chain joins TRBV9 to TRBJ2-2, with TRBD2 identical over 12 bases. Unmatched junction bases numbered 7, after V lost 4 bases and J lost 0 bases. The germline V gene has CDR1 SGDLS and CDR2 YYNGEE. The CDR3 covers 18 residues. This CDR3 is CASSLTSGRGANTGELFF. The CDR3 DNA reads TGTGCCAGCAGCCTGACTAGCGGGAGAGGAGCGAACACCGGGGAGCTGTTTTTT.